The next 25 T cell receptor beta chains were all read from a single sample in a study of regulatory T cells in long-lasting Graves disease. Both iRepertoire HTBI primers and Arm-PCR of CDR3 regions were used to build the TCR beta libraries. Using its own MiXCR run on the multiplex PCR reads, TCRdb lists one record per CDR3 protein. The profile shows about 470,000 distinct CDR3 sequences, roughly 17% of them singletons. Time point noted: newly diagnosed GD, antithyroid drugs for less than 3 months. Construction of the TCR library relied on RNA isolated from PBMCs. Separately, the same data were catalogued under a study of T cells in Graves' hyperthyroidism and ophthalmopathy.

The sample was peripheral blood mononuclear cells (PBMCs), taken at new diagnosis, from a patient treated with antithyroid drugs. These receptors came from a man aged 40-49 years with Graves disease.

The CDR3 coding sequence is TGTGCCAGCAGCTCGACAGTGAGCTCCTACGAGCAGTACTTC. As protein: CASSSTVSSYEQYF. J is TRBJ2-7 and V is TRBV5-6; possible D gene TRBD1, 5 bases. The V end lost 3 bases, the J end lost 0 bases, and 10 bases lay between the germline ends. This CDR3 spans 14 amino acids. Germline V gives CDR1 SGHDT, CDR2 YYEEEE.

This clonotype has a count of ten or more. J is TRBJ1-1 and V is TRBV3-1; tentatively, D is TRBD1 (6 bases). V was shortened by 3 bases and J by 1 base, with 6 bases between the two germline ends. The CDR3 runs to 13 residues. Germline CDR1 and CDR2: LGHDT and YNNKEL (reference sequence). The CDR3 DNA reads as TGTGCCAGCAGCCAGGGGGCGAACACTGAAGCTTTCTTT. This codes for CASSQGANTEAFF. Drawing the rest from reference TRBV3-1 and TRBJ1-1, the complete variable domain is DTAVSQTPKYLVTQMGNDKSIKCEQNLGHDTMYWYKQDSKKFLKIMFSYNNKELIINETVPNRFSPKSPDKAHLNLHINSLELGDSAVYFCASSQGANTEAFFGQGTRLTVV.

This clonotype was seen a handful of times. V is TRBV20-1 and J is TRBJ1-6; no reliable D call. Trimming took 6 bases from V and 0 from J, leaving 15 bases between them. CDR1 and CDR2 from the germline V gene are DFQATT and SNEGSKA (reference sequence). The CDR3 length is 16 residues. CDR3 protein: CSARNSTFSYNSPLHF. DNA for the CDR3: TGCAGTGCCAGAAATAGCACGTTCTCCTATAATTCACCCCTCCACTTT.

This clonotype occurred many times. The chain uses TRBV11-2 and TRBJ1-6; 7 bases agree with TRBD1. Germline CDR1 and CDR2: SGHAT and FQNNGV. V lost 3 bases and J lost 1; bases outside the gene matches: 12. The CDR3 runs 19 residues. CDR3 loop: CASSFSFGRGRSYNSPLHF. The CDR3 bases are TGTGCCAGCAGCTTCTCGTTTGGGAGGGGGCGATCCTATAATTCACCCCTCCACTTT.

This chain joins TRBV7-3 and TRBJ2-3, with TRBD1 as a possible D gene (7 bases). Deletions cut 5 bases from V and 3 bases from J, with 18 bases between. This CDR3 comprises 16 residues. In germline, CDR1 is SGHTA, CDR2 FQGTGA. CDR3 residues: CASSPRRGLGTDTQYF. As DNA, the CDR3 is TGTGCCAGCAGCCCAAGGAGGGGGCTTGGGACAGATACGCAGTATTTT.

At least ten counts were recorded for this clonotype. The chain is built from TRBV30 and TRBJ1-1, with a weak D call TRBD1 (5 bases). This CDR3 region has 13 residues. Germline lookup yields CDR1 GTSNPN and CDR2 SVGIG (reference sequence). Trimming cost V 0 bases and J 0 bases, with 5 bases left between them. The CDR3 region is CAWSVQVNTEAFF. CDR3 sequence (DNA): TGTGCCTGGAGTGTACAGGTGAACACTGAAGCTTTCTTT.

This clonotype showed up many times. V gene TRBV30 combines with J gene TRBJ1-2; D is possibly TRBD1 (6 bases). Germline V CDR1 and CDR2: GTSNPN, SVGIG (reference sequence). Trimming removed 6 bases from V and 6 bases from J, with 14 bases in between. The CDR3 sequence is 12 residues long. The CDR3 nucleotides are TGTGCCTGTGAGTGGGGGGGCGATGGCTACACCTTC. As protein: CACEWGGDGYTF.

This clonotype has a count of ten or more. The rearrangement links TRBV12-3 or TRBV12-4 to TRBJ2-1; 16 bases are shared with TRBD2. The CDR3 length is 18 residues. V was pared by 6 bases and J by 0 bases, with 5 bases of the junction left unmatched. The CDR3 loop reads CASREGLAGGSSYNEQFF. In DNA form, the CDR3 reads TGTGCCAGCAGAGAGGGACTAGCGGGAGGGTCCTCCTACAATGAGCAGTTCTTC.

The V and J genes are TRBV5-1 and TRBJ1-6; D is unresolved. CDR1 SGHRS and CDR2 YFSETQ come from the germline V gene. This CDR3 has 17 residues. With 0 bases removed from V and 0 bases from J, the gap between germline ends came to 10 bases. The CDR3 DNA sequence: TGCGCCAGCAGCTTGGATGGACCTAGCTCCTATAATTCACCCCTCCACTTT. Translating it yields CASSLDGPSSYNSPLHF.

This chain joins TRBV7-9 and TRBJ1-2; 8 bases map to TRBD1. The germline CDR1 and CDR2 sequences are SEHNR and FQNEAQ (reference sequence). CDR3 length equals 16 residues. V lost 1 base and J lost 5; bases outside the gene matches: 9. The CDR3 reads CASSLGTGNKPYGYTF. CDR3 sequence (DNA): TGTGCCAGCAGCTTAGGGACAGGGAACAAACCATATGGCTACACCTTC.

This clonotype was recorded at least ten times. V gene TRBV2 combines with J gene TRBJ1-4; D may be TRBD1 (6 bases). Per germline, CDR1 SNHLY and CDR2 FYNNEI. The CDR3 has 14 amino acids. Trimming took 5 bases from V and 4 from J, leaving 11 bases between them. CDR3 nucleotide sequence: TGTGCCAGCAGTCACAGGGTGGATAATGAAAAACTGTTTTTT. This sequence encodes CASSHRVDNEKLFF.

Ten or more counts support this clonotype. In DNA, the CDR3 is TGTGCCAGCAGTTGGTGGCAGAGCTATGGCTACACCTTC. Protein product: CASSWWQSYGYTF. V and J are TRBV28 and TRBJ1-2; no definite D call. The CDR3 spans 13 residues. V lost 4 bases and J 4 bases, leaving 10 bases between the germline ends. CDR1 and CDR2 from the germline V gene are MDHEN and SYDVKM.

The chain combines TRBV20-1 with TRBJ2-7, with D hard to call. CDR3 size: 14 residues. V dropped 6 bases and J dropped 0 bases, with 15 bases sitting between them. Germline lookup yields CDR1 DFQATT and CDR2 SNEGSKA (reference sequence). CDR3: CSAQATPSSYEQYF. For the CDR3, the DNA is TGCAGTGCCCAAGCGACTCCTAGCTCCTACGAGCAGTACTTC.

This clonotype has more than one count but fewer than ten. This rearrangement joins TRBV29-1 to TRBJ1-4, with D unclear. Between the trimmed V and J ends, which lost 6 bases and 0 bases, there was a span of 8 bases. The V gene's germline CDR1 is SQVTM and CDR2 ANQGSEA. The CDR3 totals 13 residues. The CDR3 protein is CSVKPATNEKLFF. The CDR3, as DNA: TGCAGCGTAAAACCTGCAACTAATGAAAAACTGTTTTTT.

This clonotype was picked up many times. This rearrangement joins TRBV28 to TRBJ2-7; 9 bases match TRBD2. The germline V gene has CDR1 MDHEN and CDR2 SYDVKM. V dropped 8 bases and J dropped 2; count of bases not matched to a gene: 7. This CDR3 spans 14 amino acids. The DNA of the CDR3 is TGTGCCAGCTCTAGCGGGATATATGCCTACGAGCAGTACTTC. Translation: CASSSGIYAYEQYF.

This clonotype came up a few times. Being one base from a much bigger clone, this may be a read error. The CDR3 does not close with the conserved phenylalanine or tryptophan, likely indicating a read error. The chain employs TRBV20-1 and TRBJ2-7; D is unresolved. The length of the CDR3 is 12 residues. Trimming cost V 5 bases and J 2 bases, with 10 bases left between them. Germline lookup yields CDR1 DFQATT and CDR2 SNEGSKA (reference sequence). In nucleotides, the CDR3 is TGCAGTGCTCCCGACCTAACCTACGAGCAGTACTAC. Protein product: CSAPDLTYEQYY.

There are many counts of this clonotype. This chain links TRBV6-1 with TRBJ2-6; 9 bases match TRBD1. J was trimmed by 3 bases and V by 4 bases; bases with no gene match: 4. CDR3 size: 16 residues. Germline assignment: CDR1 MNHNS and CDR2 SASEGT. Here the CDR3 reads CASSADRGFGANVLTF. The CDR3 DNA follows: TGTGCCAGCAGTGCGGACAGGGGATTTGGGGCCAACGTCCTGACTTTC.

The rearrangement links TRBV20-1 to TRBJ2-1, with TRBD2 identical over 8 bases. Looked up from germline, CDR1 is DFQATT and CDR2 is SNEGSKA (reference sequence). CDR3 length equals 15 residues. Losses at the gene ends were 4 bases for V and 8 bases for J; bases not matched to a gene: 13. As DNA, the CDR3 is TGCAGTGCTATTATTTTTAGCGGGATTTCTGATGAGCAGTTCTTC. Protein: CSAIIFSGISDEQFF.

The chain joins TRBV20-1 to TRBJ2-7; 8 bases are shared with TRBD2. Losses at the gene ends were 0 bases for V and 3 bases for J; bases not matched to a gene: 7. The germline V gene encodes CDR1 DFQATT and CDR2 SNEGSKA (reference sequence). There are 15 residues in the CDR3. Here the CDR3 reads CSARDRGGRLYEQYF. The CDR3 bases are TGCAGTGCTAGAGATCGTGGCGGGAGGCTCTACGAGCAGTACTTC.

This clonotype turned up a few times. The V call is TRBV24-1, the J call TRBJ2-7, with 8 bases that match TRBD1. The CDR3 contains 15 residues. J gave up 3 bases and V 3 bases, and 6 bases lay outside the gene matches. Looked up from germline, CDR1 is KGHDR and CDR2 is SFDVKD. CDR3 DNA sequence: TGTGCCACCAGTGATAAAGGGACAGGATTCTACGAGCAGTACTTC. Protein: CATSDKGTGFYEQYF.

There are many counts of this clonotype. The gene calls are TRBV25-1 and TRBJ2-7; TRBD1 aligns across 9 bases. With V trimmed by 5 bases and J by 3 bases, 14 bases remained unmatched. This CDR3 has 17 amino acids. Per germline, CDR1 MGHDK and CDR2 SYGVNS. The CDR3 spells CASSNIRGDREIYEQYF. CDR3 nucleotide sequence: TGTGCCAGCAGTAACATCCGGGGGGACAGGGAGATCTACGAGCAGTACTTC.

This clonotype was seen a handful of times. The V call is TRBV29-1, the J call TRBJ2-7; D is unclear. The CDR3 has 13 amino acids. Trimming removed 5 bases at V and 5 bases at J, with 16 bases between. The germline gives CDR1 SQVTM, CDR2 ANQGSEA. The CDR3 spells CSVLHSSLDEQYF. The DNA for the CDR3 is TGCAGCGTTCTGCACTCTTCTTTGGACGAGCAGTACTTC.

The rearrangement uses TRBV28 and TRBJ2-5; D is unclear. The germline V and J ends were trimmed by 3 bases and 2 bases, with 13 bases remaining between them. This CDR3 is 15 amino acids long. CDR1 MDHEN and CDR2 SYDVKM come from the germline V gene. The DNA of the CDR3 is TGTGCCAGCAGTTTCCTGGACGGAAATCAAGAGACCCAGTACTTC. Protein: CASSFLDGNQETQYF.

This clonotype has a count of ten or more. This CDR3 reads CSARAPGGNKNEQFF. The CDR3 DNA sequence: TGCAGTGCTAGAGCCCCGGGAGGGAATAAAAATGAGCAGTTCTTC. The chain employs TRBV20-1 and TRBJ2-1; 8 nucleotides align to TRBD2. CDR3 length equals 15 residues. Germline CDR1 and CDR2: DFQATT and SNEGSKA (reference sequence). The V gene end was trimmed by 1 base and the J gene end by 7 bases; junction bases not matched to a gene: 9.

CDR3 nucleotide sequence: TGTGCCAGCAGCGAGACAGGGGATAATTATGGCTACACCTTC. It translates to CASSETGDNYGYTF. The chain couples TRBV28 to TRBJ1-2, with 8 nucleotides matching TRBD1. This CDR3 comprises 14 residues. V was clipped by 6 bases and J by 5 bases; unmatched bases: 8. Germline V CDR1 and CDR2: MDHEN, SYDVKM.